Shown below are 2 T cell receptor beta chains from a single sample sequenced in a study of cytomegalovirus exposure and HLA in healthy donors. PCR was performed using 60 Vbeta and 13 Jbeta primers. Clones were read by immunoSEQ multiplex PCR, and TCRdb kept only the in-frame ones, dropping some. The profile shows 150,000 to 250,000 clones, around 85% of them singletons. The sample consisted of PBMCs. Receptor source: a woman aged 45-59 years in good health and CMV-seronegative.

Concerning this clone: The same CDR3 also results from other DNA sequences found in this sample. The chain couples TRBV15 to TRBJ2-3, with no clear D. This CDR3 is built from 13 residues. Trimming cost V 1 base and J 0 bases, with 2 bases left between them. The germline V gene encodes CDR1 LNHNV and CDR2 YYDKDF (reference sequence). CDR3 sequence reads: CATSRASTDTQYF. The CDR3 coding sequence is TGTGCCACCAGCAGAGCAAGCACAGATACGCAGTATTTT.

CDR3 in DNA: TGTGCCATCAGTAAGATGGGGACAGGGGCCTACGAGCAGTACTTC. Translation gives CAISKMGTGAYEQYF. V gene TRBV10-3 combines with J gene TRBJ2-7; TRBD1 matches at 10 bases. This CDR3 is 15 amino acids long. With V trimmed by 5 bases and J by 2 bases, 6 bases remained unmatched. From germline, CDR1 is ENHRY and CDR2 SYGVKD.